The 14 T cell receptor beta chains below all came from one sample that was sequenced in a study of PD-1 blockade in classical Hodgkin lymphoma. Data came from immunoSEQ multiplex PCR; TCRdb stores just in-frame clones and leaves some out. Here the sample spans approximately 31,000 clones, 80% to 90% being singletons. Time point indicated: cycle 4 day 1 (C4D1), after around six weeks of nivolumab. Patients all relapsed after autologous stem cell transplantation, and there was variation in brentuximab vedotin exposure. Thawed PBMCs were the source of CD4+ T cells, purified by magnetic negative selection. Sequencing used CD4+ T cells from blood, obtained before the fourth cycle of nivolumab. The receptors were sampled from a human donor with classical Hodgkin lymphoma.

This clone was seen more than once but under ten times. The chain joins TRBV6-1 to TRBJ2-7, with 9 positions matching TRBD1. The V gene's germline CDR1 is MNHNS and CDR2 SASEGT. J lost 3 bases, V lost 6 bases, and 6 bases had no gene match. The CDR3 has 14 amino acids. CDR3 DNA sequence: TGTGCCAGCAGGAGGGGACAGGGAGGCTACGAGCAGTACTTC. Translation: CASRRGQGGYEQYF.

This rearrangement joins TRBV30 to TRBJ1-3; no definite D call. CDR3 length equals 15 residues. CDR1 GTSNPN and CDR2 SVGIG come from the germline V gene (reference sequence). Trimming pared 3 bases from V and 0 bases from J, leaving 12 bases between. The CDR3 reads CAWSTQLFSGNTIYF. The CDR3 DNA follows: TGTGCCTGGAGCACACAACTTTTCTCTGGAAACACCATATATTTT. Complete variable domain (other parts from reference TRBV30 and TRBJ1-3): SQTIHQWPATLVQPVGSPLSLECTVEGTSNPNLYWYRQAAGRGLQLLFYSVGIGQISSEVPQNLSASRPQDRQFILSSKKLLLSDSGFYLCAWSTQLFSGNTIYFGEGSWLTVV.

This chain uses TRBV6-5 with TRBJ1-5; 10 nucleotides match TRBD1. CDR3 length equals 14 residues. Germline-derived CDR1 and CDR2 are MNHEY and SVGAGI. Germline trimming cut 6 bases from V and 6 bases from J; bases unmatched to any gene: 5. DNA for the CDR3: TGTGCCAGCAGGACAGGGGGCGAGAGTCAGCCCCAGCATTTT. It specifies CASRTGGESQPQHF.

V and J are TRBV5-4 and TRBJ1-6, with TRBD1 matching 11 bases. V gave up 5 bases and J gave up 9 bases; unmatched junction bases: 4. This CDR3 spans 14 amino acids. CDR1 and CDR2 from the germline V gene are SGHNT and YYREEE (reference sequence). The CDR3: CASRPGTGGSPLHF. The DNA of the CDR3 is TGTGCCAGCAGACCCGGGACAGGGGGTTCACCCCTCCACTTT.

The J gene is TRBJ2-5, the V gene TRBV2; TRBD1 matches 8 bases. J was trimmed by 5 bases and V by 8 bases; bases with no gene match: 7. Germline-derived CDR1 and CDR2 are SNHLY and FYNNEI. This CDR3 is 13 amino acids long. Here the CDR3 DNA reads TGTGCCAGCCCGGACAGGGTATCGGAGACCCAGTACTTC. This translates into CASPDRVSETQYF.

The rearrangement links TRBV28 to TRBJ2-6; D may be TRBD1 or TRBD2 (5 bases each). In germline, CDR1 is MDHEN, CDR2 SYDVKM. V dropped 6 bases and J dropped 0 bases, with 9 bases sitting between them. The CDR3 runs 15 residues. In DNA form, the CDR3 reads TGTGCCAGCAGGGGACGGCACTCTGGGGCCAACGTCCTGACTTTC. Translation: CASRGRHSGANVLTF.

CDR3 sequence (DNA): TGTGCCAGCAGCTTATTTAAGGACAGGGTGATACCCTACAATGAGCAGTTCTTC. Amino acids: CASSLFKDRVIPYNEQFF. V gene TRBV7-8 combines with J gene TRBJ2-1, with TRBD1 matching over 8 bases. V shed 2 bases and J 2 bases; nucleotides not matched to a gene: 11. The CDR3 contains 18 residues. Germline CDR1 is SGHVS and CDR2 is FQNEAQ.

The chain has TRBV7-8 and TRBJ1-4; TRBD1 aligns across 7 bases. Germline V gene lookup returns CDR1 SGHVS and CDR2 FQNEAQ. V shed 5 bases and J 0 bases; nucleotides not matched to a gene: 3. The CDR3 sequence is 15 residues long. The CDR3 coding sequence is TGTGCCAGCAGCCCGCAGGGGGCAACTAATGAAAAACTGTTTTTT. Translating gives CASSPQGATNEKLFF.

CDR3 loop: CASSRQIDNEQFF. The CDR3 bases are TGTGCCAGTAGTAGACAGATAGACAATGAGCAGTTCTTC. The chain couples TRBV19 to TRBJ2-1; possibly TRBD1 for D (5 bases). The CDR3 loop spans 13 amino acids. Per the germline V gene, CDR1 is LNHDA and CDR2 is SQIVND (reference sequence). V lost 4 bases to trimming and J lost 5 bases, with 9 bases between them.

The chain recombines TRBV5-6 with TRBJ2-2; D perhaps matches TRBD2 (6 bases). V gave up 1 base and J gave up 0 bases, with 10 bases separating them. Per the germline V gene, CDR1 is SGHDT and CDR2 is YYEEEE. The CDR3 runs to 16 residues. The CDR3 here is CASSLLLAANTGELFF. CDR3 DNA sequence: TGTGCCAGCAGCTTGTTACTAGCAGCGAACACCGGGGAGCTGTTTTTT. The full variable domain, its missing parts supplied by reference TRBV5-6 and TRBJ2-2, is DAGVTQSPTHLIKTRGQQVTLRCSPKSGHDTVSWYQQALGQGPQFIFQYYEEEERQRGNFPDRFSGHQFPNYSSELNVNALLLGDSALYLCASSLLLAANTGELFFGEGSRLTVL.

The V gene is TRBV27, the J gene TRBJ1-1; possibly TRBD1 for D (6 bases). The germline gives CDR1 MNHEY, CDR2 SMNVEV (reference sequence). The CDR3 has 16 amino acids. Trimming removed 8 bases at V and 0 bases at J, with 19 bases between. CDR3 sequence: CASYASWAGVNTEAFF. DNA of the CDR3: TGTGCCAGCTACGCCTCCTGGGCAGGGGTGAACACTGAAGCTTTCTTT.

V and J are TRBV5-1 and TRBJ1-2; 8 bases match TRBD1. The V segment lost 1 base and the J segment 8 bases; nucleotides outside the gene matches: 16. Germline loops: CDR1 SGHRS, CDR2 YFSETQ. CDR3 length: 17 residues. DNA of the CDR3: TGCGCCAGCAGCTTGTTTGACAGGGGAAAGGACAAGCGCGGCTACACCTTC. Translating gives CASSLFDRGKDKRGYTF.

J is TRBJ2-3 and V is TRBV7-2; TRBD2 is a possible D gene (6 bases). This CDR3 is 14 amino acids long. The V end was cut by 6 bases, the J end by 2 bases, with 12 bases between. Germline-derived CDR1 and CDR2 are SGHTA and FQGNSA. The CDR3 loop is CASSSPGVTDTQYF. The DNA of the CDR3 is TGTGCCAGCAGTTCCCCGGGGGTCACAGATACGCAGTATTTT. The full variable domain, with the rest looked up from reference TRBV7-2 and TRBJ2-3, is GAGVSQSPSNKVTEKGKDVELRCDPISGHTALYWYRQSLGQGLEFLIYFQGNSAPDKSGLPSDRFSAERTGGSVSTLTIQRTQQEDSAVYLCASSSPGVTDTQYFGPGTRLTVL.

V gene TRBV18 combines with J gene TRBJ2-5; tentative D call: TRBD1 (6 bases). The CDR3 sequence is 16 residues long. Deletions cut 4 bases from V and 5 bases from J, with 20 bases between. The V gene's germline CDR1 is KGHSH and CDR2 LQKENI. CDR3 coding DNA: TGTGCCAGCTCACGAAGACAGGCTAATGGCTATGAGACCCAGTACTTC. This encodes CASSRRQANGYETQYF. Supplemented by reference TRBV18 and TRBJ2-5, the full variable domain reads NAGVMQNPRHLVRRRGQEARLRCSPMKGHSHVYWYRQLPEEGLKFMVYLQKENIIDESGMPKERFSAEFPKEGPSILRIQQVVRGDSAAYFCASSRRQANGYETQYFGPGTRLLVL.